Below, 15 T cell receptor beta chains from the same sample are listed, as sequenced in a study of shared clonotypes between healthy human individuals. The method was immunoSEQ multiplex PCR; TCRdb's version includes in-frame clones alone and lacks a portion of them. The table records roughly 2 million clones, roughly 95% of them present only once. The sample was naive CD4+ T cells sorted from blood. Subset meaning: CD45RA+ positively selected. The receptor set was obtained from a young man in good health.

This CDR3 reads CASSLIPSQETQYF. In nucleotides, the CDR3 is TGTGCCAGCAGTTTGATCCCCAGCCAAGAGACCCAGTACTTC. This sequence joins TRBV28 and TRBJ2-5; D remains ambiguous. Looked up from germline, CDR1 is MDHEN and CDR2 is SYDVKM. The V end was cut by 3 bases, the J end by 1 base, with 9 bases between. The CDR3 length is 14 residues.

V is TRBV7-9 and J is TRBJ2-1; the D gene is possibly TRBD1 (5 bases). The CDR3 spans 14 residues. Germline V gene sequence: CDR1 SEHNR, CDR2 FQNEAQ (reference sequence). V was shortened by 5 bases and J by 2 bases, with 10 bases between the two germline ends. The CDR3 region is CASSLRVAYNEQFF. The CDR3 region has the DNA TGTGCCAGCAGCCTCAGGGTGGCCTACAATGAGCAGTTCTTC. Complete variable domain (other parts from reference TRBV7-9 and TRBJ2-1): DTGVSQNPRHKITKRGQNVTFRCDPISEHNRLYWYRQTLGQGPEFLTYFQNEAQLEKSRLLSDRFSAERPKGSFSTLEIQRTEQGDSAMYLCASSLRVAYNEQFFGPGTRLTVL.

The chain combines TRBV27 with TRBJ2-1, with 16 bases that match TRBD2. Germline values: CDR1 MNHEY, CDR2 SMNVEV (reference sequence). The junction had 7 bases not matched to a gene; V was cut back by 2 bases and J by 3 bases. This CDR3 contains 19 residues. The CDR3 loop is CASSLRGLAGGPVYNEQFF. DNA of the CDR3: TGTGCCAGCAGTTTACGGGGACTAGCGGGAGGGCCGGTCTACAATGAGCAGTTCTTC.

This clone was recorded only once. The chain couples TRBV2 to TRBJ1-1; 11 bases match TRBD1. Germline CDR1 SNHLY, CDR2 FYNNEI. Germline trimming cut 6 bases from V and 8 bases from J; bases unmatched to any gene: 8. There are 14 residues in the CDR3. CDR3 in amino acids: CASRGQGADGEAFF. In DNA form, the CDR3 reads TGTGCCAGCAGAGGACAGGGGGCCGATGGGGAAGCTTTCTTT. The complete variable domain, with remaining parts taken from reference TRBV2 and TRBJ1-1, reads EPEVTQTPSHQVTQMGQEVILRCVPISNHLYFYWYRQILGQKVEFLVSFYNNEISEKSEIFDDQFSVERPDGSNFTLKIRSTKLEDSAMYFCASRGQGADGEAFFGQGTRLTVV.

The chain links TRBV30 to TRBJ1-6; unclear D gene. The CDR3 runs to 11 residues. Germline V gives CDR1 GTSNPN, CDR2 SVGIG (reference sequence). Trimming shortened V by 2 bases and J by 10 bases, and 6 bases separated the two germline ends. The CDR3 is CAWSRTSPLHF. The CDR3 DNA reads TGTGCCTGGAGTCGTACGTCACCCCTCCACTTT.

The J gene is TRBJ1-1, the V gene TRBV2; TRBD1 might be the D (6 bases). Germline CDR1 and CDR2: SNHLY and FYNNEI. V lost 4 bases and J lost 11, with 23 bases in between. This CDR3 spans 15 amino acids. CDR3 nucleotides: TGTGCCAGCAGTGTTGAATTAGCAGGGGTCTCTTGGGCTTTCTTT. Translating gives CASSVELAGVSWAFF.

The chain combines TRBV7-2 with TRBJ1-1; TRBD1 aligns across 7 bases. V shed 5 bases, J shed 4 bases, and the junction held 7 bases outside the gene matches. This CDR3 region has 14 residues. Germline assignment: CDR1 SGHTA and CDR2 FQGNSA. CDR3 nucleotides: TGTGCCAGCAGCCTAAACAGGGGATCCACTGAAGCTTTCTTT. This encodes CASSLNRGSTEAFF.

Of note for this clone: Other DNA sequences in the sample encode the same CDR3. The chain uses TRBV19 and TRBJ2-6; D not certain. Per germline, CDR1 LNHDA and CDR2 SQIVND (reference sequence). Trimming left V 3 bases short and J 0 bases short, with 6 bases between. CDR3 size: 15 residues. Here the CDR3 reads CASSIRISGANVLTF. CDR3 coding DNA: TGTGCCAGTAGTATTAGGATCTCTGGGGCCAACGTCCTGACTTTC.

The V call is TRBV19, the J call TRBJ1-2, with TRBD1 matching 8 bases. This CDR3 comprises 15 residues. The germline V gene has CDR1 LNHDA and CDR2 SQIVND (reference sequence). J lost 4 bases, V lost 6 bases, and 10 bases had no gene match. CDR3 residues: CASSLKRTGSYGYTF. The CDR3 DNA sequence: TGTGCCAGTAGCCTTAAAAGGACAGGGAGCTATGGCTACACCTTC.

In the case of this clone: Additional DNA sequences in this sample encode the identical CDR3. The rearrangement uses TRBV7-9 and TRBJ1-1, with D possibly TRBD1 on 5 matching bases. This CDR3 is built from 14 residues. With 0 bases removed from V and 2 bases from J, the gap between germline ends came to 7 bases. Per germline, CDR1 SEHNR and CDR2 FQNEAQ (reference sequence). The CDR3 sequence is CASSLAQVNTEAFF. As DNA, the CDR3 is TGTGCCAGCAGCTTAGCACAGGTTAACACTGAAGCTTTCTTT.

Points on this clone: A much larger clonotype is one base distant, so this may be a read error. The rearrangement uses TRBV2 and TRBJ2-7; no firm D call. V lost 7 bases to trimming and J lost 0 bases, with 13 bases between them. There are 14 residues in the CDR3. Germline V gene data show CDR1 as SNHLY and CDR2 as FYNNEI. The CDR3 loop is CASTWSSGSYEQYF. The CDR3 DNA reads as TGTGCCAGCACCTGGAGTTCAGGCTCCTACGAGCAGTACTTC. Full variable domain (outside the CDR3, taken from reference TRBV2 and TRBJ2-7): EPEVTQTPSHQVTQMGQEVILRCVPISNHLYFYWYRQILGQKVEFLVSFYNNEISEKSEIFDDQFSVERPDGSNFTLKIRSTKLEDSAMYFCASTWSSGSYEQYFGPGTRLTVT.

Here the CDR3 DNA reads TGTGCCAGCTCCGACACGGGGGATACGCAGTATTTT. Amino acids: CASSDTGDTQYF. The chain has TRBV18 and TRBJ2-3; weak D call: TRBD2 (5 bases). The CDR3 sequence is 12 residues long. V lost 6 bases and J 6 bases, leaving 10 bases between the germline ends. CDR1 and CDR2 from the germline V gene are KGHSH and LQKENI.

J is TRBJ2-3 and V is TRBV9; 7 positions match TRBD2. Germline V gene lookup returns CDR1 SGDLS and CDR2 YYNGEE. V lost 4 bases and J lost 0; bases outside the gene matches: 5. The CDR3 is 15 residues long. The CDR3 coding sequence is TGTGCCAGCAGCCCTATCGGGGGGAGCACAGATACGCAGTATTTT. Its protein is CASSPIGGSTDTQYF.

The chain has TRBV6-5 and TRBJ2-2, with 7 bases aligning to TRBD1. Looked up from germline, CDR1 is MNHEY and CDR2 is SVGAGI. This CDR3 is built from 16 residues. V trimming: 4 bases; J trimming: 7 bases; junction bases outside the gene matches: 12. CDR3 sequence: CASSSLIYRGRGELFF. The CDR3 bases are TGTGCCAGCAGTTCACTAATCTACAGGGGCCGCGGGGAGCTGTTTTTT.

This rearrangement joins TRBV6-5 to TRBJ1-1; weak D call: TRBD1 (5 bases). CDR1 and CDR2 from the germline V gene are MNHEY and SVGAGI. Trimming pared 2 bases from V and 6 bases from J, leaving 16 bases between. The CDR3 spans 15 residues. Here the CDR3 reads CASSYNLGGSPEAFF. The CDR3 region has the DNA TGTGCCAGCAGTTACAACCTCGGGGGTAGCCCTGAAGCTTTCTTT.